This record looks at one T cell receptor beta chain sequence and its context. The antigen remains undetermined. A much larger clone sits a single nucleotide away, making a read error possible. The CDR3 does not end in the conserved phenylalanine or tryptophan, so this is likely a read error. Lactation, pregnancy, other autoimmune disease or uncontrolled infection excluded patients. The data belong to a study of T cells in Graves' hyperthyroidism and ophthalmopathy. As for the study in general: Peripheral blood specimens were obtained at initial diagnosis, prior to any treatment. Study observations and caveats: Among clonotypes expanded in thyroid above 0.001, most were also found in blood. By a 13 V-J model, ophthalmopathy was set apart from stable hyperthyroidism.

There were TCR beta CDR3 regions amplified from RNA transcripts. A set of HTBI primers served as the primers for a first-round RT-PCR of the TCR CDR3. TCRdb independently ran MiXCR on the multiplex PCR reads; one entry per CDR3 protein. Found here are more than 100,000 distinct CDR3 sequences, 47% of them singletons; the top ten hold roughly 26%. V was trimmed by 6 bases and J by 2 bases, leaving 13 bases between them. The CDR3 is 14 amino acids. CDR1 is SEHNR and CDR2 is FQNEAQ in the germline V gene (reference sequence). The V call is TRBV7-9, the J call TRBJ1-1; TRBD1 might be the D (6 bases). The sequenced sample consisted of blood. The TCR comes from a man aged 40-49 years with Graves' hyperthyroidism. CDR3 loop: CASSYYGGNTEAFL. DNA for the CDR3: TGTGCCAGCAGTTACTACGGGGGCAACACTGAAGCTTTCCTT.